This T cell receptor (beta chain) is drawn from a study of control samples from healthy donors and cancer patients (dated by TCRdb to about 2020). This clone has only one observation. Its antigen is not yet known. Qualities for individual bases were not recorded, and no much larger clone is one base off. The library was generated by the immunoSEQ multiplex PCR assay. Not all clones reach the TCRdb copy of this immuneACCESS table, which keeps in-frame sequences only. Checked studies attribute under half of the gap to unresolved V genes and leave the rest unexplained. This sample is represented by some 40,000 clones; about 95% of them were singletons. The ten largest clones take up roughly a quarter of the sample. Looking up the germline V gene (reference sequence) yields CDR1 MNHEY and CDR2 SMNVEV. From cysteine to phenylalanine, the CDR3 is 16 amino acids long. CDR3 DNA only is kept here, 48 bases in frame from base 1. Trimming leaves V shorter by 5 bases and J shorter by 3 bases, with the junction holding 12 bases beyond the gene matches.

The source of this sequence is a man aged 55-75 years in good health. Sequencing was carried out using blood. The sequence links TRBV27 to TRBJ2-5, with 7 bases aligning to TRBD2. The CDR3 corresponds to CASSDSAGDLEETQYF. The DNA is as follows: TGTGCCAGCAGTGATTCGGCGGGGGATCTGGAAGAGACCCAGTACTTC.